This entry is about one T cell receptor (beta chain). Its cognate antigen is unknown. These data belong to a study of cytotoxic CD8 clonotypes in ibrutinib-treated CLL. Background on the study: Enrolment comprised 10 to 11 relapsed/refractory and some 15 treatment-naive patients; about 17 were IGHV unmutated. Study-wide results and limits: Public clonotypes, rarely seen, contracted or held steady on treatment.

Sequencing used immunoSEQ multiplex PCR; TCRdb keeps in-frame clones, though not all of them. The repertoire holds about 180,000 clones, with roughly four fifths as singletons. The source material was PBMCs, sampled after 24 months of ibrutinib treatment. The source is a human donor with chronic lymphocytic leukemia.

For the CDR3, the DNA is TGCGCCAGCAGCCCCGGGACAGGGGGCGGGTACGAGCAGTACTTC. This gives the protein CASSPGTGGGYEQYF. The chain employs TRBV4-3 and TRBJ2-7; 12 nucleotides align to TRBD1. V was pared by 4 bases and J by 4 bases, with 5 bases of the junction left unmatched. The CDR3 is 15 residues long. Germline V lookup: CDR1 LGHNA, CDR2 YSLEER.